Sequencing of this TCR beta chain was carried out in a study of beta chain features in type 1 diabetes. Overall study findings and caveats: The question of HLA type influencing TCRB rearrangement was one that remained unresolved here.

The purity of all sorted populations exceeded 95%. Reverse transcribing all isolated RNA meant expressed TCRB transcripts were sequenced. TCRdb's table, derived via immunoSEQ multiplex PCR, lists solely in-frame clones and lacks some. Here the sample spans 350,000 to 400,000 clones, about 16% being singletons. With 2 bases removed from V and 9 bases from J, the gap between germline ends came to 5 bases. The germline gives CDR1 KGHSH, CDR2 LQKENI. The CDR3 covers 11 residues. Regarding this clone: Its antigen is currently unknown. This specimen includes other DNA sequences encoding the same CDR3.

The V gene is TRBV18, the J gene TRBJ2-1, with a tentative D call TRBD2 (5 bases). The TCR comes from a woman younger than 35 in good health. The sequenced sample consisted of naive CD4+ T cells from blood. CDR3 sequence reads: CASSPEGEQFF. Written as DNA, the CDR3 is TGTGCCAGCTCACCAGAGGGTGAGCAGTTCTTC.